The source of this TCR beta chain is a study of blood T cell repertoires in COVID-19. Study context: Sites in the United States, Italy and Spain provided acute and convalescent COVID-19 samples. Sources were T cells, B-cell-depleted T cells, or PBMCs; the material itself was cDNA or gDNA.

Per the original methods: Reference gene primer amplification yielded estimated nucleated cell counts. Here immunoSEQ multiplex PCR was the method, and the copy in TCRdb shows in-frame clones only, minus some. The DNA gave D and trimming, while V, J and clone size come from that table. The repertoire has approximately 100,000 clones, roughly 84% of them found once; the top ten carry around 8%. Germline V gives CDR1 ENHRY, CDR2 SYGVKD. V was shortened by 4 bases and J by 5 bases, with 15 bases between the two germline ends. The CDR3 sequence is 14 residues long. This clone has just one count. The sequencing sample was made of peripheral blood. The TCR originated in a woman of 80 years or more with active or convalescent COVID-19. This chain uses TRBV10-3 with TRBJ2-7, with D hard to call. CDR3 in DNA: TGTGCCATCAGTGTTGAGGCCTCTATACACGAGCAGTACTTC. This codes for CAISVEASIHEQYF.